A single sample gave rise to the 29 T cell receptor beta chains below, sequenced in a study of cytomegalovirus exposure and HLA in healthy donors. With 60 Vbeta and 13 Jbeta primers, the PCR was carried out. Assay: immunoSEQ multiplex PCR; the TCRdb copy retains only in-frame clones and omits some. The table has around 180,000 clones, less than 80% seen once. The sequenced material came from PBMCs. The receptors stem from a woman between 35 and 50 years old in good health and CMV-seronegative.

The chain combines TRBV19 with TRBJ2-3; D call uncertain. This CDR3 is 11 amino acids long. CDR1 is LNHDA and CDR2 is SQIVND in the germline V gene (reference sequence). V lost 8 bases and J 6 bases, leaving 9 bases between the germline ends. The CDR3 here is CASRVGDTQYF. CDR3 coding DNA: TGTGCCAGTCGGGTCGGGGATACGCAGTATTTT.

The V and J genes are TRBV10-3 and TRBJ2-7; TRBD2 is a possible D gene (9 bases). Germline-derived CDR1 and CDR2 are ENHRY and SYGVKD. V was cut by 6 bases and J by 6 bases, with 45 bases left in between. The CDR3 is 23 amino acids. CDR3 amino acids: CAIRSERRLGTGGSSGIRFEQYF. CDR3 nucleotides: TGTGCCATCAGATCGGAAAGGCGCCTCGGGACAGGAGGATCTAGCGGGATTCGATTCGAGCAGTACTTC.

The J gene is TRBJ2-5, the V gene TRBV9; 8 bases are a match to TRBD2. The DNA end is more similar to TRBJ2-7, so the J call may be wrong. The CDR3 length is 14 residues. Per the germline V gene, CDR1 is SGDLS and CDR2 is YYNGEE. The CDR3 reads CASSVEAGAGEQYF. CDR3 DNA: TGTGCCAGCAGCGTAGAAGCGGGAGCTGGCGAGCAGTACTTC.

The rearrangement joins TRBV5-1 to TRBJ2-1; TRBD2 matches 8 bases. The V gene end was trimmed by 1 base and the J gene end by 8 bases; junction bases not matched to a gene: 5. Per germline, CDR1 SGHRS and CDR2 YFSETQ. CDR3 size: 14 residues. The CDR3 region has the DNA TGCGCCAGCAGCTTGCCCGGGGGGGCCGATGAGCAGTTCTTC. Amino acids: CASSLPGGADEQFF.

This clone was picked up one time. This CDR3 is CSVLDKANYGYTF. The CDR3 DNA follows: TGCAGCGTTTTAGACAAAGCCAACTATGGCTACACCTTC. The J gene is TRBJ1-2, the V gene TRBV29-1; no firm D call. The CDR3 spans 13 residues. Germline lookup yields CDR1 SQVTM and CDR2 ANQGSEA. Trimming took 5 bases from V and 2 from J, leaving 12 bases between them.

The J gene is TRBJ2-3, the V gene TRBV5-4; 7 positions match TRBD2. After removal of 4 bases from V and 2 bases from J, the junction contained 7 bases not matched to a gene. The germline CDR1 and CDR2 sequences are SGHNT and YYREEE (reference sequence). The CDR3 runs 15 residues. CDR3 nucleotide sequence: TGTGCCAGCAGCCAGGGAGGGGAAGTCACAGATACGCAGTATTTT. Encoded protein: CASSQGGEVTDTQYF.

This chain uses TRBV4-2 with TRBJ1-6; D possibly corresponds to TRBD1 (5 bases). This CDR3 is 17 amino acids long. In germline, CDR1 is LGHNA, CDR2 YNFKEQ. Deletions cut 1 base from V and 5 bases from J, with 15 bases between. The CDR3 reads CASSQVATAGNNSPLHF. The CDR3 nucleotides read TGTGCCAGCAGCCAAGTAGCGACAGCGGGTAATAATTCACCCCTCCACTTT.

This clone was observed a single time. The CDR3 coding sequence is TGTGCCAGCAGCAGCGACAGCCACCAAGCTTTCTTT. This gives the protein CASSSDSHQAFF. The chain joins TRBV7-9 to TRBJ1-1; perhaps TRBD1 as D (5 bases). Germline V gene sequence: CDR1 SEHNR, CDR2 FQNEAQ (reference sequence). This CDR3 has 12 amino acids. V was pared by 5 bases and J by 9 bases, with 13 bases between.

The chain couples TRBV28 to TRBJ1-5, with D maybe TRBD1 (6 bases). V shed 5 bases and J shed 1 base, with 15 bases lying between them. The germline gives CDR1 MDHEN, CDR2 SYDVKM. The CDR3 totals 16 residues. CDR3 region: CASSKPGHLSNQPQHF. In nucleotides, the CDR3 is TGTGCCAGCAGTAAACCGGGACACCTAAGCAATCAGCCCCAGCATTTT.

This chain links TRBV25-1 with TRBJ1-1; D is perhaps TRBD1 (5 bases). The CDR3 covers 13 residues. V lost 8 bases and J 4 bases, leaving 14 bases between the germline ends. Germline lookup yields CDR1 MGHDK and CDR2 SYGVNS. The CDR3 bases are TGTGCCAGCGGGTGGGGCCGGAGCACTGAAGCTTTCTTT. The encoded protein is CASGWGRSTEAFF.

The CDR3 sequence is CAWSPLPQGSDYGYTF. DNA for the CDR3: TGTGCCTGGAGTCCCCTGCCCCAGGGTTCGGACTATGGCTACACCTTC. The genes are TRBV30 and TRBJ1-2, with D possibly being TRBD1 (5 bases). The CDR3 is 16 amino acids. The V end was cut by 2 bases, the J end by 3 bases, with 19 bases between. Germline values: CDR1 GTSNPN, CDR2 SVGIG (reference sequence).

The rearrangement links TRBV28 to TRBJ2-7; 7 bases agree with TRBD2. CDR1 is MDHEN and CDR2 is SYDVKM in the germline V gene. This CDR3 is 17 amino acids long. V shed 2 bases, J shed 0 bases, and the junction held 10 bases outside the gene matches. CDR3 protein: CASSLTALGGSSYEQYF. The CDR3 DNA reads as TGTGCCAGCAGTTTAACGGCTCTGGGGGGGAGCTCCTACGAGCAGTACTTC.

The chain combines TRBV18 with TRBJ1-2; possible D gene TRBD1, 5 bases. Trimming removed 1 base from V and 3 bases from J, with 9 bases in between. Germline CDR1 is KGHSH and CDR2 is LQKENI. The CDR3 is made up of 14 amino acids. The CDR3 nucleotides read TGTGCCAGCTCACCACGGGGCGGTGACTATGGCTACACCTTC. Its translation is CASSPRGGDYGYTF.

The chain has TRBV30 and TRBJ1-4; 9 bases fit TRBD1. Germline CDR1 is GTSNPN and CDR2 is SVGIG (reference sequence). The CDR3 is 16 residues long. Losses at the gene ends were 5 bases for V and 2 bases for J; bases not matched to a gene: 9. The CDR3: CAWESNRGPTNEKLFF. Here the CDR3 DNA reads TGTGCCTGGGAGAGTAACAGGGGGCCCACTAATGAAAAACTGTTTTTT.

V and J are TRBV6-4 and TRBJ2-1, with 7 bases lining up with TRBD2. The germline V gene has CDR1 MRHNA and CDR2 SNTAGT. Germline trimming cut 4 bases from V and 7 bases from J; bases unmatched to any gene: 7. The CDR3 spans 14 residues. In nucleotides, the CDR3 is TGTGCCAGCAGTGGGACTAGAGCGAAGAATGAGCAGTTCTTC. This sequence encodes CASSGTRAKNEQFF.

Here the CDR3 DNA reads TGTGCCAGCAGCTTTTTTGGGAGCGGCACCGGGGAGCTGTTTTTT. The encoded protein is CASSFFGSGTGELFF. The V and J genes are TRBV7-2 and TRBJ2-2, with a weak D call TRBD2 (5 bases). The CDR3 extends over 15 amino acids. V lost 3 bases to trimming and J lost 4 bases, with 12 bases between them. From germline, CDR1 is SGHTA and CDR2 FQGNSA.

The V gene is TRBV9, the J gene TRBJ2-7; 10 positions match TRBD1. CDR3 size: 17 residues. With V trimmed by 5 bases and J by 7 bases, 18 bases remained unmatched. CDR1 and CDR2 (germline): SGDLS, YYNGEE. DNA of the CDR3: TGTGCCAGCAGTCGAGACGTGGGGACAGGGGCTTTGGGGGAGCAGTACTTC. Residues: CASSRDVGTGALGEQYF.

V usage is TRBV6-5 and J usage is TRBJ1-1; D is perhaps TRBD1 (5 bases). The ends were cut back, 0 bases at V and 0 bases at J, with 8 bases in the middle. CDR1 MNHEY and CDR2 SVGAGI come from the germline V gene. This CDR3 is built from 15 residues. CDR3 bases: TGTGCCAGCAGTTACTCAGACAGATTGAACACTGAAGCTTTCTTT. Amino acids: CASSYSDRLNTEAFF.

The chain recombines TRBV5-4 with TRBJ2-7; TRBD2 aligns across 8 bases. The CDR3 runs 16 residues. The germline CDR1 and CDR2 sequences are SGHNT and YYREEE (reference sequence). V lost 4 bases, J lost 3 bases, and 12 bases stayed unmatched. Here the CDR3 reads CASSPEPSGLFYEQYF. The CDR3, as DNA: TGTGCCAGCAGCCCGGAACCTAGCGGGCTTTTCTACGAGCAGTACTTC.

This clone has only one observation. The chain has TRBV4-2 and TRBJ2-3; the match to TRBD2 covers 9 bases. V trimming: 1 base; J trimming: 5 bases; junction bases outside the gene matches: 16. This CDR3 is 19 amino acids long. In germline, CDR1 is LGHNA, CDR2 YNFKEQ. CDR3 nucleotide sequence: TGTGCCAGCAGCCAAGCGGCGATGGGCGGGAGGGGAGTCGGAGATACGCAGTATTTT. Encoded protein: CASSQAAMGGRGVGDTQYF.

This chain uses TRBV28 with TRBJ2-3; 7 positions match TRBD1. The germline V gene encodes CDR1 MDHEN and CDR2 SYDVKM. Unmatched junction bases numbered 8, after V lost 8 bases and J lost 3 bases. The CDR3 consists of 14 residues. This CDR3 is CASGGQGVTDTQYF. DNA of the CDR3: TGTGCCAGCGGGGGTCAGGGGGTAACAGATACGCAGTATTTT.

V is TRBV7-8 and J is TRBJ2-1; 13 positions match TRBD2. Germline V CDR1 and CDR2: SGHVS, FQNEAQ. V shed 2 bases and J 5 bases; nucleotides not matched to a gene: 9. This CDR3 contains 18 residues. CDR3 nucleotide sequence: TGTGCCAGCAGCTTAACCCCGACTAGCGGGGGGCCCAACAATGAGCAGTTCTTC. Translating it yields CASSLTPTSGGPNNEQFF.

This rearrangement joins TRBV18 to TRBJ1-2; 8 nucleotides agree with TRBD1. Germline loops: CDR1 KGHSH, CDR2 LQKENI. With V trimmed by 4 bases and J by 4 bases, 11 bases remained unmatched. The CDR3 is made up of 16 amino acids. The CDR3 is CASSRQPGQDLYGYTF. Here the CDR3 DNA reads TGTGCCAGCTCACGACAGCCGGGACAGGACCTCTATGGCTACACCTTC.

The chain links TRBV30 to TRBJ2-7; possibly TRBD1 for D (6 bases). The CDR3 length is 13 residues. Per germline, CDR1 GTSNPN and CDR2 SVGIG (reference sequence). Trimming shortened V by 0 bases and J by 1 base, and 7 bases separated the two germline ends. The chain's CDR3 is CAWSVGTSYEQYF. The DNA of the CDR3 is TGTGCCTGGAGTGTCGGGACATCCTACGAGCAGTACTTC.

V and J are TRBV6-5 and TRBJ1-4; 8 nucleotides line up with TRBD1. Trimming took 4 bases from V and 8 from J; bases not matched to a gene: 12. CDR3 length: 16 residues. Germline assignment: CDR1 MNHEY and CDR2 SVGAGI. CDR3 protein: CASSFVQGARLEKLFF. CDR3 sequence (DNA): TGTGCCAGCAGTTTCGTCCAGGGGGCGCGGCTGGAAAAACTGTTTTTT.

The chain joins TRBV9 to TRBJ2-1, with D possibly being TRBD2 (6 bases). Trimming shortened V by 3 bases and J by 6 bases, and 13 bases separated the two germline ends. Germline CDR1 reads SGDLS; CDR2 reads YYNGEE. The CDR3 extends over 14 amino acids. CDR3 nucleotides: TGTGCCAGCAGCGCCCGGGACTTTTTCAATGAGCAGTTCTTC. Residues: CASSARDFFNEQFF.

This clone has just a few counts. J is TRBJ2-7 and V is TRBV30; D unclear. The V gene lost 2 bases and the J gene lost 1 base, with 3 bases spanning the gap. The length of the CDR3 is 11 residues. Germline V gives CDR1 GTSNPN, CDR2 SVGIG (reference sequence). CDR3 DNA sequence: TGTGCCTGGAGTCTGTCCTACGAGCAGTACTTC. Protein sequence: CAWSLSYEQYF.

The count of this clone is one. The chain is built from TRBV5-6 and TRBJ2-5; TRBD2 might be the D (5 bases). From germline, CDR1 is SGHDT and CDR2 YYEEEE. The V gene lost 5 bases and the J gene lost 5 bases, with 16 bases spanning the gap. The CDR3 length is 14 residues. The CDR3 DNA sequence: TGTGCCAGCAGATCACCTAGCTCCGGGGAGACCCAGTACTTC. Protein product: CASRSPSSGETQYF.

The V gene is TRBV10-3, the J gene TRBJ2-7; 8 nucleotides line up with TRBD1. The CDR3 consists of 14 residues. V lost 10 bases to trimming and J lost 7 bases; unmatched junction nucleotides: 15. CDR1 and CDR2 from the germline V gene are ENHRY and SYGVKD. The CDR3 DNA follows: TGTGCCACCGGCACGACAGGGGAGGTCAGGGAGCAGTACTTC. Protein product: CATGTTGEVREQYF.